These 27 T cell receptor beta chains share one sample of origin, sequenced in a study of cytomegalovirus exposure and HLA in healthy donors. Amplification used 60 Vbeta primers and 13 Jbeta primers. The table came from immunoSEQ multiplex PCR; TCRdb's copy has only in-frame clones and leaves some out. There are about 160,000 clones in the sample; more than 65% occur only once, and about 1.3% lies in the top ten. Sequencing was performed on PBMCs. These receptors all stem from a woman between 45 and 60 years old in good health and CMV-seronegative.

The V gene is TRBV29-1, the J gene TRBJ2-7; 7 nucleotides agree with TRBD1. The CDR3 spans 13 residues. With 4 bases clipped from V and 0 bases from J, the junction kept 3 bases outside the gene matches. CDR1 SQVTM and CDR2 ANQGSEA come from the germline V gene. The CDR3 sequence is CSVGTGSSYEQYF. As DNA, the CDR3 is TGCAGCGTTGGGACAGGTAGCTCCTACGAGCAGTACTTC.

This chain links TRBV9 with TRBJ2-5, with 13 bases that match TRBD2. Near its end, the DNA agrees better with TRBJ2-7, so the J call may be wrong. This CDR3 spans 15 amino acids. CDR1 is SGDLS, CDR2 YYNGEE, per germline. The CDR3 loop reads CASSPGTSGVYEQYF. CDR3 nucleotides: TGTGCCAGCAGCCCCGGGACTAGCGGGGTCTACGAGCAGTACTTC.

V usage is TRBV7-8 and J usage is TRBJ1-2, with D possibly TRBD1 on 5 matching bases. Trimming took off 0 bases at V and 4 bases at J, with 6 bases between the two ends. Germline assignment: CDR1 SGHVS and CDR2 FQNEAQ. The CDR3 runs to 13 residues. The CDR3 reads CASSLARAYGYTF. CDR3 DNA: TGTGCCAGCAGCTTAGCCAGGGCCTATGGCTACACCTTC.

This clone was seen once. J is TRBJ1-2 and V is TRBV21-1; the table's D call TRBD1 went unverified against the DNA. TRBV21-1 is marked as a pseudogene. The CDR3 loop spans 14 amino acids. The CDR3 DNA sequence: TGTGCCAGCAGCATAAGACAGGGCTACTATGGCTACACCTTC. This sequence encodes CASSIRQGYYGYTF.

The chain has TRBV6-6 and TRBJ1-4; D is uncertain. This CDR3 comprises 14 residues. Deletions cut 4 bases from V and 1 base from J, with 7 bases between. In germline, CDR1 is MNHNY, CDR2 SVGAGI (reference sequence). CDR3 residues: CASSSVITNEKLFF. In DNA form, the CDR3 reads TGTGCCAGCAGTTCGGTCATAACTAATGAAAAACTGTTTTTT.

V and J are TRBV19 and TRBJ2-5; no clear D. There are 13 residues in the CDR3. V shed 5 bases and J shed 4 bases, with 11 bases lying between them. Germline CDR1 LNHDA, CDR2 SQIVND (reference sequence). The DNA of the CDR3 is TGTGCCAGTAGTGATAGGCGAGGAGAGACCCAGTACTTC. Translating it yields CASSDRRGETQYF.

This clone was seen only once. The rearrangement uses TRBV6-5 and TRBJ1-5, with unresolved D. The CDR3 sequence is 16 residues long. V was clipped by 2 bases and J by 0 bases, with 11 bases between them. CDR1 MNHEY and CDR2 SVGAGI come from the germline V gene. This chain's CDR3 is CASSYGRDYSNQPQHF. The CDR3 DNA sequence: TGTGCCAGCAGTTACGGGAGAGATTATAGCAATCAGCCCCAGCATTTT.

The gene calls are TRBV28 and TRBJ1-4; 7 nucleotides match TRBD1. With V trimmed by 6 bases and J by 15 bases, 7 bases remained unmatched. The germline V gene has CDR1 MDHEN and CDR2 SYDVKM. The CDR3 spans 11 residues. For the CDR3, the DNA is TGTGCCAGCAGCCAGGGGGACAGATTGTTTTTT. Residues: CASSQGDRLFF.

J is TRBJ2-3 and V is TRBV19; TRBD2 matches 8 bases. The junction had 5 bases not matched to a gene; V was cut back by 6 bases and J by 0 bases. This CDR3 region has 15 residues. Germline CDR1 and CDR2: LNHDA and SQIVND (reference sequence). The CDR3 reads CASRRRGGSTDTQYF. In DNA form, the CDR3 reads TGTGCCAGTAGGAGACGGGGGGGCAGCACAGATACGCAGTATTTT.

CDR3: CASSPTRASGYTF. For the CDR3, the DNA is TGTGCCAGCAGCCCGACGAGGGCTAGCGGCTACACCTTC. The V and J genes are TRBV7-3 and TRBJ1-2; no reliable D call. Between the trimmed V and J ends, which lost 5 bases and 8 bases, there was a span of 15 bases. There are 13 residues in the CDR3. From germline, CDR1 is SGHTA and CDR2 FQGTGA. Based on the CDR3 plus reference TRBV7-3 and TRBJ1-2, the full variable domain is GAGVSQTPSNKVTEKGKYVELRCDPISGHTALYWYRQSLGQGPEFLIYFQGTGAADDSGLPNDRFFAVRPEGSVSTLKIQRTERGDSAVYLCASSPTRASGYTFGSGTRLTVV.

The CDR3 sequence is CASTQGLSGNTIYF. DNA of the CDR3: TGTGCCAGCACCCAGGGTCTCTCTGGAAACACCATATATTTT. The J gene is TRBJ1-3, the V gene TRBV6-5, with a tentative D call TRBD1 (5 bases). Trimming took off 7 bases at V and 0 bases at J, with 10 bases between the two ends. CDR1 is MNHEY, CDR2 SVGAGI, per germline. The CDR3 is made up of 14 amino acids.

V is TRBV18 and J is TRBJ1-1, with TRBD1 matching over 8 bases. The V segment lost 4 bases and the J segment 5 bases; nucleotides outside the gene matches: 9. Germline V gene lookup returns CDR1 KGHSH and CDR2 LQKENI. The length of the CDR3 is 15 residues. CDR3 protein: CASSQADRVRTEAFF. The CDR3 DNA reads TGTGCCAGCTCACAAGCGGACAGGGTGAGGACTGAAGCTTTCTTT.

The chain links TRBV10-2 to TRBJ1-1; a possible D gene is TRBD1 (6 bases). This CDR3 is 14 amino acids long. Germline V gene data show CDR1 as WSHSY and CDR2 as SAAADI. V was pared by 3 bases and J by 9 bases, with 17 bases between. This CDR3 reads CASSDILAGGQAFF. In nucleotides, the CDR3 is TGCGCCAGCAGTGACATCCTGGCGGGGGGGCAAGCTTTCTTT.

This CDR3 reads CASSWTGTGGGTEAFF. Written as DNA, the CDR3 is TGTGCCAGCAGCTGGACCGGGACAGGGGGTGGCACTGAAGCTTTCTTT. The gene calls are TRBV13 and TRBJ1-1; 11 positions match TRBD1. V trimming: 4 bases; J trimming: 4 bases; junction bases outside the gene matches: 8. The CDR3 has 16 amino acids. CDR1 and CDR2 from the germline V gene are PRHDT and FYEKMQ (reference sequence).

This chain links TRBV5-4 with TRBJ2-1; tentative D call: TRBD1 (6 bases). The V and J ends lost 5 bases and 6 bases respectively, with 15 bases between them. CDR3 length: 14 residues. Per germline, CDR1 SGHNT and CDR2 YYREEE (reference sequence). The CDR3 is CASRIQGVGNEQFF. The CDR3 region has the DNA TGTGCCAGCAGGATACAGGGAGTGGGCAATGAGCAGTTCTTC.

V usage is TRBV28 and J usage is TRBJ1-2; D is ambiguous. The CDR3 spans 12 residues. CDR1 is MDHEN, CDR2 SYDVKM, per germline. The V gene lost 4 bases and the J gene lost 2 bases, with 5 bases spanning the gap. CDR3 sequence reads: CASSSGNYGYTF. The CDR3 DNA reads TGTGCCAGCAGTTCCGGGAACTATGGCTACACCTTC.

The chain recombines TRBV6-5 with TRBJ2-5; tentative D call: TRBD1 (6 bases). V was cut by 7 bases and J by 4 bases, with 19 bases left in between. This CDR3 spans 15 amino acids. Per germline, CDR1 MNHEY and CDR2 SVGAGI. The CDR3 DNA is TGTGCCAGCACCATGGGGGTACAGGGCGGAGAGACCCAGTACTTC. Its protein is CASTMGVQGGETQYF.

CDR3 sequence: CASSLAVGSYNEQFF. As DNA, the CDR3 is TGTGCCAGCAGCTTAGCGGTCGGGTCCTACAATGAGCAGTTCTTC. V and J are TRBV7-2 and TRBJ2-1; no definite D call. This CDR3 is 15 amino acids long. Trimming removed 0 bases at V and 1 base at J, with 7 bases between. Germline V lookup: CDR1 SGHTA, CDR2 FQGNSA.

This clone was found a few times. The V gene is TRBV5-1, the J gene TRBJ2-5, with D possibly matching TRBD1 (8 bases). V lost 6 bases and J lost 5, with 17 bases in between. The CDR3 sequence is 14 residues long. Germline assignment: CDR1 SGHRS and CDR2 YFSETQ. CDR3: CASTWTGRGETQYF. The CDR3 coding sequence is TGCGCCAGCACCTGGACAGGGAGGGGGGAGACCCAGTACTTC.

The chain links TRBV7-9 to TRBJ2-7; D possibly corresponds to TRBD2 (6 bases). The CDR3 contains 16 residues. V was clipped by 5 bases and J by 4 bases, with 21 bases between them. Germline CDR1 and CDR2: SEHNR and FQNEAQ (reference sequence). CDR3 residues: CASSVRRDGRTYEQYF. As DNA, the CDR3 is TGTGCCAGCAGCGTTCGGAGGGACGGAAGGACTTACGAGCAGTACTTC.

This sequence joins TRBV27 and TRBJ2-1, with D perhaps matching TRBD2 (5 bases). The CDR3 has 16 residues. With 5 bases removed from V and 1 base from J, the gap between germline ends came to 15 bases. From germline, CDR1 is MNHEY and CDR2 SMNVEV (reference sequence). The chain's CDR3 is CASSPGLAPSYNEQFF. The CDR3, as DNA: TGTGCCAGCAGTCCCGGACTTGCTCCATCCTACAATGAGCAGTTCTTC.

CDR3 in amino acids: CASSSDRGAAGAFF. The CDR3 bases are TGTGCCAGCAGCTCCGACAGGGGGGCGGCCGGAGCTTTCTTT. This rearrangement joins TRBV7-9 to TRBJ1-1; 9 nucleotides line up with TRBD1. CDR1 SEHNR and CDR2 FQNEAQ come from the germline V gene (reference sequence). The CDR3 consists of 14 residues. Losses at the gene ends were 4 bases for V and 10 bases for J; bases not matched to a gene: 10.

The gene calls are TRBV5-5 and TRBJ1-1, with D perhaps matching TRBD1 (5 bases). Germline CDR1 is SGHKS and CDR2 is YYEKEE (reference sequence). The CDR3 is 12 amino acids. V was shortened by 6 bases and J by 9 bases, with 15 bases between the two germline ends. This CDR3 is CASTRMTEKAFF. CDR3 sequence (DNA): TGTGCCAGCACCCGAATGACAGAAAAAGCTTTCTTT.

V gene TRBV19 combines with J gene TRBJ2-7, with 11 bases aligning to TRBD2. After removal of 0 bases from V and 6 bases from J, the junction contained 4 bases not matched to a gene. Germline lookup yields CDR1 LNHDA and CDR2 SQIVND (reference sequence). This CDR3 contains 15 residues. DNA of the CDR3: TGTGCCAGTAGTATAGAGCCGGGACTAGCGGCCGAGCAGTACTTC. Protein product: CASSIEPGLAAEQYF. Full variable domain (remainder filled in from reference TRBV19 and TRBJ2-7): DGGITQSPKYLFRKEGQNVTLSCEQNLNHDAMYWYRQDPGQGLRLIYYSQIVNDFQKGDIAEGYSVSREKKESFPLTVTSAQKNPTAFYLCASSIEPGLAAEQYFGPGTRLTVT.

V gene TRBV19 combines with J gene TRBJ2-7, with 7 bases fitting TRBD1. The length of the CDR3 is 13 residues. V was pared by 5 bases and J by 3 bases, with 4 bases of the junction left unmatched. In germline, CDR1 is LNHDA, CDR2 SQIVND (reference sequence). The CDR3, as DNA: TGTGCCAGTAGTGAGTCAGGGGGCTACGAGCAGTACTTC. Amino acids: CASSESGGYEQYF.

This chain uses TRBV11-2 with TRBJ2-1; 7 nucleotides align to TRBD2. V lost 5 bases, J lost 3 bases, and 13 bases stayed unmatched. The CDR3 runs 17 residues. Germline values: CDR1 SGHAT, CDR2 FQNNGV. The CDR3 region has the DNA TGTGCCAGCAGCCGGCGGAGGAGCGGGGTACTCTACAATGAGCAGTTCTTC. Translating it yields CASSRRRSGVLYNEQFF.

The chain has TRBV28 and TRBJ1-1; no definite D call. The CDR3 length is 15 residues. The V gene's germline CDR1 is MDHEN and CDR2 SYDVKM. Between the trimmed V and J ends, which lost 3 bases and 3 bases, there was a span of 14 bases. The CDR3 loop is CASSLMGRSDTEAFF. CDR3 sequence (DNA): TGTGCCAGCAGTTTGATGGGGAGGTCCGACACTGAAGCTTTCTTT.